The present TCR beta chain was sequenced within a study of blood T cells in healthy people across ages. Across the study: Roughly one uniquely barcoded beta molecule per two T cells was captured.

On this clonotype: Its antigen remains unidentified.

Study-level points and caveats: In long-lived donors, naive CD4+ cell counts and diversity exceeded those of aged donors. Unsorted PBMCs ruled out conclusive naive versus antigen-experienced comparison.

The CDR3 consists of 16 residues. Germline CDR1 is MNHNY and CDR2 is SVGAGI (reference sequence). V was clipped by 7 bases and J by 7 bases; unmatched bases: 8. It was with a sample-barcoded 5' primer and a J-beta primer mix that a second PCR of roughly 7 to 12 cycles was run. TCRdb recomputed calls from the 5' RACE reads with MiXCR, one row per CDR3 protein. The sample lists around 970,000 distinct CDR3 sequences, about 53% occurring once. Every sample yielded at least 6 million isolated PBMCs. This TCR was sampled from a woman in her fifties or sixties in good health. The sample taken for sequencing was blood. The chain combines TRBV6-6 with TRBJ2-1, with TRBD2 matching over 15 bases. The CDR3 region is CASNLPGLAGGNEQFF. The CDR3 DNA reads TGTGCCAGCAACCTCCCGGGACTAGCGGGAGGTAATGAGCAGTTCTTC.